Listed here is a single TCR beta chain. The authors' processing: For nucleated cells, counts were estimated from reference gene primer amplification. Measured with immunoSEQ multiplex PCR; TCRdb has only the in-frame clones, and not every one. The V and J calls and clone size were taken over from that table, and D and trimming were inferred from the DNA. The sample lists roughly 80,000 clones; about 90% were seen once. This sample was taken from a study of blood T cell repertoires in COVID-19. Study in general: Whether acute or convalescent, the COVID-19 samples came from the United States, Italy and Spain.

The J segment lost 1 base and the V segment lost 2 bases, leaving 6 bases of the junction unmatched. This CDR3 has 16 residues. Germline V gene sequence: CDR1 SGHRS, CDR2 YFSETQ. Sequenced material: peripheral blood. The receptor comes from a man at least 80 years old in a cohort sampled during active COVID-19. The chain couples TRBV5-1 to TRBJ2-5; 9 nucleotides match TRBD2. CDR3 coding DNA: TGCGCCAGCAGCTTCGTAGCGGGGGCCATCCAAGAGACCCAGTACTTC. Translated, it gives CASSFVAGAIQETQYF.